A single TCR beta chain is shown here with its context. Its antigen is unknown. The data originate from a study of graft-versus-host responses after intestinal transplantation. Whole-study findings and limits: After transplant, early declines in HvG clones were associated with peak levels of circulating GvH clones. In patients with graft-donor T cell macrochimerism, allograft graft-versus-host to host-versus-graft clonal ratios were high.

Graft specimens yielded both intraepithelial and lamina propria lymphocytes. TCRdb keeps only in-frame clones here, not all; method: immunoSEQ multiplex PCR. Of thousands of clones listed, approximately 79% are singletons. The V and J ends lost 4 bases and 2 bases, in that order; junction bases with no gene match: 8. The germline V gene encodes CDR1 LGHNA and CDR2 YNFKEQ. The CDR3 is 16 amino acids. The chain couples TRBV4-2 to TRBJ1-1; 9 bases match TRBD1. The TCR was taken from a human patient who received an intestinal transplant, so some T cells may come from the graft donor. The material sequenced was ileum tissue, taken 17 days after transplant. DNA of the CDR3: TGTGCCAGCAGCCGCCCGGGACAGGGAAGTAACACTGAAGCTTTCTTT. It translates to CASSRPGQGSNTEAFF.